The present T cell receptor beta chain was sequenced within a study of CXCR3-negative and CXCR3-positive naive CD8 T cells. It was by 5' RACE with UMI labels that the TRB cDNA libraries were prepared. TCRdb reprocessed the 5' RACE reads and reports one entry per CDR3 protein, with no DNA. In all, the sample yields 40,000 to 45,000 distinct CDR3 sequences. Germline CDR1 and CDR2: WNHNN and SYGVQD (reference sequence). This CDR3 has 19 residues. This receptor was obtained from a human donor in good health. Some clones in this sample may be carry-over from other donors' samples. The chain carries TRBV10-1 and TRBJ2-5; TCRdb lists TRBD2, though no DNA is available to test this call. The sequenced sample consisted of naive CXCR3- CD8+ T cells from blood. Subset specified: CD45RO-CCR7+CD27+CD95- naive CD8+ T cells lacking CXCR3 (TNR3-). The CDR3 is CASSESQELAGEVRETQYF.